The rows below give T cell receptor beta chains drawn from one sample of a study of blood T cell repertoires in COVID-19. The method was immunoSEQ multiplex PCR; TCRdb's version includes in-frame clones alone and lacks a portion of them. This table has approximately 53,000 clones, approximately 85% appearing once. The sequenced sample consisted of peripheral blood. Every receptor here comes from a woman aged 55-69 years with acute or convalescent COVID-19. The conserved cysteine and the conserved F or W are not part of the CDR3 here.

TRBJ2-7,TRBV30,AWRSGGPVGEQY
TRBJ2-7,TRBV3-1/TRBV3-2,ASSQRRGRQGEFEQY
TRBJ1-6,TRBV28,ASRRQGLHSPLH
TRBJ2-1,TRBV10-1,ASSPQSTSGSSYNEQF
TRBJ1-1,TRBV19,ASKKVQGLLSNTEAF
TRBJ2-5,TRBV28,ASSAGITYY
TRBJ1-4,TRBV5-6,ASSPYDSFNEKLF
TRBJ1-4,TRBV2,ASRRDRNEKLF
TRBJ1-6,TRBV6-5,ASSYSPVSPLH
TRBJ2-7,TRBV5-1,ASSLGERSYEQY
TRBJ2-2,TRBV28,ASSFPGQGNTGELF
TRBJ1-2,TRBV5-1,ASTEHYNYGYT
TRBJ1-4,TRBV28,ASSYSGTGPTINEKLF
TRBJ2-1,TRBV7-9,ASDLGRKLYNEQF
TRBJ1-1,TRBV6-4,ASSTRRGTEAF
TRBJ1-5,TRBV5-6,ASSFGGTVSQPQH
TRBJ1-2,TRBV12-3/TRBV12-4,ASSLSWAGYT
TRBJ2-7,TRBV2,ASSGGRGTYEQY
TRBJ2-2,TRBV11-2,ASSLVGGSNTGELF
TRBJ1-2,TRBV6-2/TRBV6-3,ASSHDRVGQDT
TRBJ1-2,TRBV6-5,ASTLRQGSLGGYT
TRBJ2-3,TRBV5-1,ASSFDTRGAADTQY
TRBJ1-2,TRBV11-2,ASSLVGQLGYGYT
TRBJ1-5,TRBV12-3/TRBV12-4,ASSYSNQSQH
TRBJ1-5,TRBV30,AWSTRENQPQH
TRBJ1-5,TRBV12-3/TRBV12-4,ASQKRGLPQH
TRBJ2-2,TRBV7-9,ASSLGLQGNTGELF
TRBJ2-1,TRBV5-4,ASSLGEAGYNEQF